The 18 T cell receptor beta chains below come from one sample, sequenced in a study of T cells in Graves' hyperthyroidism and ophthalmopathy. Template material for amplifying TCR beta CDR3 regions consisted of RNA transcripts. HTBI primers were employed in a first-round RT-PCR of the TCR CDR3. TCRdb re-called the multiplex PCR reads through MiXCR, storing one row per CDR3 protein. The sample consists of a few hundred thousand distinct CDR3 sequences, approximately 20% of them appearing once. The source material was blood. The receptors were sampled from a man aged 40-49 years with Graves' hyperthyroidism.

This chain's CDR3 is CASSRLAEITDTQYF. CDR3 bases: TGTGCCAGCAGCCGACTAGCGGAGATCACAGATACGCAGTATTTT. The chain has TRBV7-3 and TRBJ2-3, with 9 bases that match TRBD2. V lost 5 bases, J lost 2 bases, and 5 bases stayed unmatched. Germline values: CDR1 SGHTA, CDR2 FQGTGA. This CDR3 contains 15 residues.

This clonotype was counted ten times or more. V usage is TRBV6-5 and J usage is TRBJ2-7, with a weak D call TRBD1 (6 bases). The length of the CDR3 is 15 residues. V shed 7 bases and J shed 3 bases, with 19 bases lying between them. Per the germline V gene, CDR1 is MNHEY and CDR2 is SVGAGI. DNA of the CDR3: TGTGCCAGCATTTCTCGACAGGACTTAGGCTACGAGCAGTACTTC. Translation gives CASISRQDLGYEQYF.

This clonotype came up many times. The V call is TRBV12-3 or TRBV12-4, the J call TRBJ1-1, with D unclear. The V end lost 6 bases, the J end lost 0 bases, and 11 bases lay between the germline ends. The CDR3 has 14 amino acids. CDR3 region: CASSPSPVNTEAFF. CDR3 DNA: TGTGCCAGCAGCCCCTCTCCGGTGAACACTGAAGCTTTCTTT.

Concerning this clonotype itself: At one of its ends the junction is not consistent with the germline gene, which may arise from a read error. The chain has TRBV20-1 and TRBJ1-2; D ambiguous. The length of the CDR3 is 11 residues. Germline assignment: CDR1 DFQATT and CDR2 SNEGSKA (reference sequence). CDR3 bases: TGCAGTGCTCCCGCCCTGGGCCCCCAGCCCTTC. Its protein is CSAPALGPQPF.

This clonotype was counted a few times. The CDR3 does not end in the conserved phenylalanine or tryptophan, so this is likely a read error. V and J are TRBV7-2 and TRBJ1-6, with D maybe TRBD1 (5 bases). Germline assignment: CDR1 SGHTA and CDR2 FQGNSA. CDR3 length: 15 residues. The germline V and J ends were trimmed by 5 bases and 8 bases, with 16 bases remaining between them. CDR3 residues: CASSPGGLGHSPLHL. The DNA for the CDR3 is TGTGCCAGCAGCCCCGGGGGATTAGGTCATTCACCCCTCCACCTT.

The table lists this clonotype with many counts. The CDR3 reads CATSRDLPGQGYEQYF. The CDR3 bases are TGTGCCACCAGCAGAGACCTGCCGGGACAGGGCTACGAGCAGTACTTC. J is TRBJ2-7 and V is TRBV15; 9 nucleotides line up with TRBD1. Per the germline V gene, CDR1 is LNHNV and CDR2 is YYDKDF (reference sequence). The CDR3 extends over 16 amino acids. The trim removed 0 bases at V and 3 bases at J, leaving 6 bases unmatched.

The chain couples TRBV29-1 to TRBJ2-7, with 14 bases identical to TRBD2. The CDR3 sequence is 15 residues long. The germline gives CDR1 SQVTM, CDR2 ANQGSEA. V gave up 8 bases and J gave up 0 bases; unmatched junction bases: 6. In DNA form, the CDR3 reads TGCAGCATCGGGACTAGCGGGAGCCCCTCCTACGAGCAGTACTTC. Translated: CSIGTSGSPSYEQYF.

This clonotype was observed a few times. This rearrangement joins TRBV4-3 to TRBJ2-1; the match to TRBD2 covers 9 bases. The V gene's germline CDR1 is LGHNA and CDR2 YSLEER. The CDR3 has 17 amino acids. V shed 0 bases, J shed 1 base, and the junction held 4 bases outside the gene matches. CDR3 DNA sequence: TGCGCCAGCAGCCAAGATTTGCGGGGGGGGTCCTACAATGAGCAGTTCTTC. Protein: CASSQDLRGGSYNEQFF.

The chain carries TRBV20-1 and TRBJ2-2; 8 nucleotides match TRBD2. Germline-derived CDR1 and CDR2 are DFQATT and SNEGSKA (reference sequence). The CDR3 spans 16 residues. V lost 6 bases and J lost 4; bases outside the gene matches: 13. The CDR3 coding sequence is TGCAGTGCCGGGACCGGACTAGCACTCGGCACCGGGGAGCTGTTTTTT. This translates into CSAGTGLALGTGELFF.

The chain has TRBV2 and TRBJ1-2; D possibly corresponds to TRBD1 (5 bases). Germline CDR1 and CDR2: SNHLY and FYNNEI. This CDR3 region has 13 residues. Trimming cost V 10 bases and J 4 bases, with 16 bases left between them. The CDR3 DNA reads as TGTGCCACCAGAGGGATGGGGGTCTATGGCTACACCTTC. Translated: CATRGMGVYGYTF.

The table lists this clonotype with a count of one. The rearrangement joins TRBV7-2 to TRBJ2-7; 8 bases line up with TRBD2. Germline V gene data show CDR1 as SGHTA and CDR2 as FQGNSA. The CDR3 is 16 residues long. V lost 5 bases, J lost 2 bases, and 11 bases stayed unmatched. The CDR3 DNA follows: TGTGCCAGCAGCCCAAGGGGCGGGAGGTTAACCTACGAGCAGTACTTC. Translated: CASSPRGGRLTYEQYF.

This sequence joins TRBV7-2 and TRBJ2-3, with D possibly being TRBD2 (6 bases). The CDR3 runs to 15 residues. Trimming removed 5 bases from V and 1 base from J, with 13 bases in between. The germline gives CDR1 SGHTA, CDR2 FQGNSA. CDR3 DNA: TGTGCCAGCAGCAGTAGCGGTCTAGGCACAGATACGCAGTATTTT. Residues: CASSSSGLGTDTQYF.

This clonotype was recorded many times. The rearrangement joins TRBV7-9 to TRBJ2-3; 12 nucleotides agree with TRBD2. Germline V lookup: CDR1 SEHNR, CDR2 FQNEAQ (reference sequence). J was trimmed by 2 bases and V by 5 bases; bases with no gene match: 5. The CDR3 sequence is 16 residues long. CDR3 nucleotide sequence: TGTGCCAGCAGCCAAGGGACTAGCGGGCCCACAGATACGCAGTATTTT. Translating it yields CASSQGTSGPTDTQYF.

The sample holds many counts of this clonotype. The chain links TRBV29-1 to TRBJ2-3; D is perhaps TRBD2 (7 bases). Germline V gene sequence: CDR1 SQVTM, CDR2 ANQGSEA. CDR3 length: 18 amino acids. Deletions cut 0 bases from V and 1 base from J, with 20 bases between. CDR3 amino acids: CSVEDRGATTIRTDTQYF. DNA of the CDR3: TGCAGCGTTGAAGATCGGGGGGCTACGACAATTCGCACAGATACGCAGTATTTT.

This clonotype has just one count. V is TRBV11-2 and J is TRBJ2-7, with TRBD2 identical over 9 bases. CDR3 size: 15 residues. Germline lookup yields CDR1 SGHAT and CDR2 FQNNGV. V shed 5 bases and J 7 bases; nucleotides not matched to a gene: 12. The CDR3 DNA follows: TGTGCCAGCAGCAAAAACGGCCTAGCGGGATCAGAGCAGTACTTC. Protein sequence: CASSKNGLAGSEQYF. Complete variable domain (other parts from reference TRBV11-2 and TRBJ2-7): EAGVAQSPRYKIIEKRQSVAFWCNPISGHATLYWYQQILGQGPKLLIQFQNNGVVDDSQLPKDRFSAERLKGVDSTLKIQPAKLEDSAVYLCASSKNGLAGSEQYFGPGTRLTVT.

The chain joins TRBV19 to TRBJ2-7; D tentatively fits TRBD1 or TRBD2 (5 bases each). V gave up 5 bases and J gave up 3 bases, with 17 bases separating them. CDR1 is LNHDA, CDR2 SQIVND, per germline (reference sequence). The CDR3 length is 15 residues. The CDR3 loop reads CASSPIRGDSYEQYF. In DNA form, the CDR3 reads TGTGCCAGTAGTCCGATCCGAGGGGATAGCTACGAGCAGTACTTC.

This clonotype occurred many times. The genes are TRBV2 and TRBJ1-5; 7 bases fit TRBD1. The CDR3 contains 15 residues. The germline gives CDR1 SNHLY, CDR2 FYNNEI. Trimming took 6 bases from V and 6 from J; bases not matched to a gene: 11. This chain's CDR3 is CASSPRGAAIQPQHF. CDR3 DNA sequence: TGTGCCAGCAGCCCCAGGGGGGCGGCGATTCAGCCCCAGCATTTT.

This sequence joins TRBV20-1 and TRBJ1-1; D unclear. Germline lookup yields CDR1 DFQATT and CDR2 SNEGSKA (reference sequence). The CDR3 runs 13 residues. V was clipped by 0 bases and J by 1 base, with 6 bases between them. DNA of the CDR3: TGCAGTGCTAGAGACGGATGGAACACTGAAGCTTTCTTT. It yields the protein CSARDGWNTEAFF.